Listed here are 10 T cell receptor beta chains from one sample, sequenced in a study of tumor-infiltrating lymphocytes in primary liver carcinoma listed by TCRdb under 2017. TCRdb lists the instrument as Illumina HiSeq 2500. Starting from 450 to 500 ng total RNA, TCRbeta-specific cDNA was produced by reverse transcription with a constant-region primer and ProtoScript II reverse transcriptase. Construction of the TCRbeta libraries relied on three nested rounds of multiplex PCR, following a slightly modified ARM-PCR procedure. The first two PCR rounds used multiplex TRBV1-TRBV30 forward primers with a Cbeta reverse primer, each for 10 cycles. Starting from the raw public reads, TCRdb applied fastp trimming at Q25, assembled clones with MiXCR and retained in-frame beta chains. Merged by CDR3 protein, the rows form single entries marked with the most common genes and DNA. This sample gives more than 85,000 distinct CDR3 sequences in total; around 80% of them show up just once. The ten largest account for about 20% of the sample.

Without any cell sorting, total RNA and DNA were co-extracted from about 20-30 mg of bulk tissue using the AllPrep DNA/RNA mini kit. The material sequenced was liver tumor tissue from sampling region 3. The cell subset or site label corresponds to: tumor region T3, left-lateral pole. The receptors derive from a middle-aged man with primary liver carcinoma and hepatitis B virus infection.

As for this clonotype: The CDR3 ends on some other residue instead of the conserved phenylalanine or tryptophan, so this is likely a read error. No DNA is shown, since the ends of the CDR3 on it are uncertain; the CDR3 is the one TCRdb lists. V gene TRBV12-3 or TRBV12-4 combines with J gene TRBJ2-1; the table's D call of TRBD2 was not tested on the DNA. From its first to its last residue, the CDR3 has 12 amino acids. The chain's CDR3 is CASSPLGNEQSL.

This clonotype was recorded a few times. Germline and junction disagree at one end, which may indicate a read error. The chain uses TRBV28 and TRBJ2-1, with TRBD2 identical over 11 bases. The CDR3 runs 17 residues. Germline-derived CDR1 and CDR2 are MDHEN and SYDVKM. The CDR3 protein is CASSPRLAGTLIPEKFF. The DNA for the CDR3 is TGTGCCAGCAGTCCCAGACTAGCGGGAACCCTCATCCCTGAGAAGTTCTTC.

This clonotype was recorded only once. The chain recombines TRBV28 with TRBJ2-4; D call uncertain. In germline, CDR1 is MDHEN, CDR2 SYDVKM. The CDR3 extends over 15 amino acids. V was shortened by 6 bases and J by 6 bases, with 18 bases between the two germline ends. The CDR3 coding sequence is TGTGCCAGCAGGCCTCCCGGGTTGGTAAGAAACATTCAGTACTTC. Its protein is CASRPPGLVRNIQYF.

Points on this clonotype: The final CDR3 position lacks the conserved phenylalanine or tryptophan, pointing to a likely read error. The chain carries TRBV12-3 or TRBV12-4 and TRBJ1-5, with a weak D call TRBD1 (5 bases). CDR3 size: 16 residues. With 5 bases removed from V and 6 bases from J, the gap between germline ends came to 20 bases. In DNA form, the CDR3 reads TGTGCCAGCAGTCCCTCAGGACGGGGGAGGGCTCAGCCCCAGCATTAT. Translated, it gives CASSPSGRGRAQPQHY.

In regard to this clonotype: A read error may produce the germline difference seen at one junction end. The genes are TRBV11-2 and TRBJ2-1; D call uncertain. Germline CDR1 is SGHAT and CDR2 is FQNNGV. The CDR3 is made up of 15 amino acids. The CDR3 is CASSRGDLSYNEQFF. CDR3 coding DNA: TGTGCCAGCAGCCGCGGAGACCTATCCTATAATGAGCAGTTCTTC. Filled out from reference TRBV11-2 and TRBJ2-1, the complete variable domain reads EAGVAQSPRYKIIEKRQSVAFWCNPISGHATLYWYQQILGQGPKLLIQFQNNGVVDDSQLPKDRFSAERLKGVDSTLKIQPAKLEDSAVYLCASSRGDLSYNEQFFGPGTRLTVL.

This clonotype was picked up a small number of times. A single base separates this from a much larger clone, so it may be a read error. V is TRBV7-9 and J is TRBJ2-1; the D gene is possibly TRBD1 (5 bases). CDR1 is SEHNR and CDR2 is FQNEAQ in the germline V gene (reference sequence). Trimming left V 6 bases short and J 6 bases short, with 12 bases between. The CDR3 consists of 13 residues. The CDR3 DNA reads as TGTGCCAGCAGTTGGGGCCTCTGCAATGAGCAGTTCTTC. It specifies CASSWGLCNEQFF.

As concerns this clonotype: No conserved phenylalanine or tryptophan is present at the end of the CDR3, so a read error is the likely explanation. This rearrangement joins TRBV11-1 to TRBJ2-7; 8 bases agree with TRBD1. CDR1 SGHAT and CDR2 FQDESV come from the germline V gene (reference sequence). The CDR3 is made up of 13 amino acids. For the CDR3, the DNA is TGTGTCAGCTGCCCAAGGACAGGGAACGAGCAGTACATC. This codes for CVSCPRTGNEQYI.

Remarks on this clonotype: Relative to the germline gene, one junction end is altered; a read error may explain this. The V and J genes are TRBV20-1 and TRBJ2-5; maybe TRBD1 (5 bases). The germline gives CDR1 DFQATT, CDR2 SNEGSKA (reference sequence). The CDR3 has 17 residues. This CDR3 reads CSARGFGADILQETQYF. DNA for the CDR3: TGCAGTGCTAGAGGGTTTGGGGCGGACATACTCCAAGAGACCCAATACTTC.

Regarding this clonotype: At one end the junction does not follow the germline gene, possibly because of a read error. The DNA for the CDR3 is TGTACCAGCAGCGAACGACTAGTGGGAGTAGGGGAGCAGTATTTC. This gives the protein CTSSERLVGVGEQYF. This chain connects TRBV11-1 to TRBJ2-7, with D possibly being TRBD2 (6 bases). Germline V CDR1 and CDR2: SGHAT, FQDESV (reference sequence). This CDR3 has 15 amino acids. The whole variable domain, filled in from reference TRBV11-1 and TRBJ2-7, reads EAEVAQSPRYKITEKSQAVAFWCDPISGHATLYWYRQILGQGPELLVQFQDESVVDDSQLPKDRFSAERLKGVDSTLKIQPAELGDSAMYLCTSSERLVGVGEQYFGPGTRLTVT.

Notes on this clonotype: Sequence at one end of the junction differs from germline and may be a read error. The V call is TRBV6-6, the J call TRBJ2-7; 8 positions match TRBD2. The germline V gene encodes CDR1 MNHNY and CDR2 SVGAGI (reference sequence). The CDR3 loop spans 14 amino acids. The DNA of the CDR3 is TGTGTCAGCAGTTATGTACGGGAGGGTTACGAGCACTACTTC. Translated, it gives CVSSYVREGYEHYF.